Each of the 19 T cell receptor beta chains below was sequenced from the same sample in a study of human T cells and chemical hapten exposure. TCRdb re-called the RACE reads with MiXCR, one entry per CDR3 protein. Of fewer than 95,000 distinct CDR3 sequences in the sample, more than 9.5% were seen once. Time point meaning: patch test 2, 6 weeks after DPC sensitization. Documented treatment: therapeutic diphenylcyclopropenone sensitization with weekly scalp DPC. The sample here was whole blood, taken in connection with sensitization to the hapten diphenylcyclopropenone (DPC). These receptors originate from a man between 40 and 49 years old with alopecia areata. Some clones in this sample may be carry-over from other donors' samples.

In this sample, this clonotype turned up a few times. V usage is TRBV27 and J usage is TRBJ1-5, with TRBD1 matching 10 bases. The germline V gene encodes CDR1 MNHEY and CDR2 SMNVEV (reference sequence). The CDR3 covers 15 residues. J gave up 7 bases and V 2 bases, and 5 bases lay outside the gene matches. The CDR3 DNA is TGTGCCAGCAGTTTAGGGACAGGGGATGCGCAGCCCCAGCATTTT. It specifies CASSLGTGDAQPQHF.

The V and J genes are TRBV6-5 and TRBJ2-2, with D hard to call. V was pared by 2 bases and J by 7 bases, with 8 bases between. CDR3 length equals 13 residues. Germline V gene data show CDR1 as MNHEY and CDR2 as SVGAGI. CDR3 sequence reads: CASSYARIGELFF. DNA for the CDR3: TGTGCCAGCAGTTACGCTAGGATCGGGGAGCTGTTTTTT.

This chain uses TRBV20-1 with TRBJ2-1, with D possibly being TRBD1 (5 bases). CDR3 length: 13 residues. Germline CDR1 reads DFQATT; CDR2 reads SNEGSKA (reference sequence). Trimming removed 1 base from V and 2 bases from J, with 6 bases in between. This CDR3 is CSARGGTYNEQFF. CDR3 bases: TGCAGTGCTAGAGGGGGCACCTACAATGAGCAGTTCTTC.

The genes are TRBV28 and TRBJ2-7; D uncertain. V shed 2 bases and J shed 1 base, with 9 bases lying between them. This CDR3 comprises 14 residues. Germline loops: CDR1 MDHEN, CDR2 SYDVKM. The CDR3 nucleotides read TGTGCCAGCAGTTTAACCCTAAAGTCCTACGAGCAGTACTTC. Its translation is CASSLTLKSYEQYF. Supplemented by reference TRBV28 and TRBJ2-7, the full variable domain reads DVKVTQSSRYLVKRTGEKVFLECVQDMDHENMFWYRQDPGLGLRLIYFSYDVKMKEKGDIPEGYSVSREKKERFSLILESASTNQTSMYLCASSLTLKSYEQYFGPGTRLTVT.

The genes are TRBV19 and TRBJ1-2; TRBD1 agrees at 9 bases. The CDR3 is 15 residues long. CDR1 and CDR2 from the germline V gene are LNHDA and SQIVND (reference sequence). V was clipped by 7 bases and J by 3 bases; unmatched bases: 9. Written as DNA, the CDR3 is TGTGCCAGTAATCAGGCGGGGGACAGGGACTATGGCTACACCTTC. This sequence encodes CASNQAGDRDYGYTF.

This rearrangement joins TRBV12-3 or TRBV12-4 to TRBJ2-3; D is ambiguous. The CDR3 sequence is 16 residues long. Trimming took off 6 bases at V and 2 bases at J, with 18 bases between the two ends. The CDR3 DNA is TGTGCCAGCAGGCAAAGCCTTATCCGGCACACAGATACGCAGTATTTT. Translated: CASRQSLIRHTDTQYF.

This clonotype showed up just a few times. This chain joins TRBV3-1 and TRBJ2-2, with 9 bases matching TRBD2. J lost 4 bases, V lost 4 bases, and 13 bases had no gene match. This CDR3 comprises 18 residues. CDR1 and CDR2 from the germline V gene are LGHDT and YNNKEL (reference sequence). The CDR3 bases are TGTGCCAGCAGCCTCCACCCCCATAGCGGGAGTATCACCGGGGAGCTGTTTTTT. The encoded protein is CASSLHPHSGSITGELFF.

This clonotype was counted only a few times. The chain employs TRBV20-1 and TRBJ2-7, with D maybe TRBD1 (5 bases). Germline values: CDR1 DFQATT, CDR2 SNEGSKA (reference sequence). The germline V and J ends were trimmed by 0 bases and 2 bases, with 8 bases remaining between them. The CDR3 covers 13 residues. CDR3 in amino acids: CSARDPGTYEQYF. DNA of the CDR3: TGCAGTGCTAGAGATCCAGGGACCTACGAGCAGTACTTC.

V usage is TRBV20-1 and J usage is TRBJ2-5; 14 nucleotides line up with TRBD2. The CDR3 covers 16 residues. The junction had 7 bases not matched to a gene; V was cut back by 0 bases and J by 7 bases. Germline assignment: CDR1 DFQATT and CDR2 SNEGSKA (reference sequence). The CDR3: CSAREGTSGSRRTQYF. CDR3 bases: TGCAGTGCTAGAGAAGGGACTAGCGGGAGCCGGCGGACCCAGTACTTC.

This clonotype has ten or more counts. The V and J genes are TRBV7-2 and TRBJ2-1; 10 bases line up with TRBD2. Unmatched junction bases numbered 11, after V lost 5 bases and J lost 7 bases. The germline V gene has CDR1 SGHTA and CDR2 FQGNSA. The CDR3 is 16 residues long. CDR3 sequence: CASSLGGAGGHNEQFF. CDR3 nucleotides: TGTGCCAGCAGCCTGGGTGGAGCGGGAGGGCATAATGAGCAGTTCTTC.

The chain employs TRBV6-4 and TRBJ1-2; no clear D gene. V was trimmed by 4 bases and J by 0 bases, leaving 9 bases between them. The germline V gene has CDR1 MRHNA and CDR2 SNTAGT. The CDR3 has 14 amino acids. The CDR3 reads CASSGARANYGYTF. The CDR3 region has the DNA TGTGCCAGCAGTGGGGCACGTGCTAACTATGGCTACACCTTC.

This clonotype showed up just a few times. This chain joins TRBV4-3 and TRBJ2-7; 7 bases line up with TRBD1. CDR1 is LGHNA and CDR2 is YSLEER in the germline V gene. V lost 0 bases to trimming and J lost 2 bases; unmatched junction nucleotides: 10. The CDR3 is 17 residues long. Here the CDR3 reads CASSQERFGTVTYEQYF. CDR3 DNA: TGCGCCAGCAGCCAAGAGAGATTCGGGACAGTCACCTACGAGCAGTACTTC.

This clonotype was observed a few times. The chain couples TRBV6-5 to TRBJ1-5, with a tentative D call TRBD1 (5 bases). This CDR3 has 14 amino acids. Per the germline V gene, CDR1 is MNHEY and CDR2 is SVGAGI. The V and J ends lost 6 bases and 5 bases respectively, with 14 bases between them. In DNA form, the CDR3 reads TGTGCCAGCAGACCCCAGGGTAGGGATCAGCCCCAGCATTTT. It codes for CASRPQGRDQPQHF.

DNA for the CDR3: TGTGCCAGCACCACGGGGGCGGGCAATCAGCCCCAGCATTTT. Its protein is CASTTGAGNQPQHF. This chain uses TRBV6-5 with TRBJ1-5, with a weak D call TRBD1 (6 bases). This CDR3 comprises 14 residues. V lost 7 bases and J 2 bases, leaving 12 bases between the germline ends. The V gene's germline CDR1 is MNHEY and CDR2 SVGAGI.

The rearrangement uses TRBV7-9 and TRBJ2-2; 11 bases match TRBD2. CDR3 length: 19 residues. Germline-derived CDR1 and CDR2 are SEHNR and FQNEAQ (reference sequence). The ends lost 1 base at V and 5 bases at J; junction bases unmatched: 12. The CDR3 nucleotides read TGTGCCAGCAGCTTAGAAGGGAGTCGACTAGCGGGATTTACCGGGGAGCTGTTTTTT. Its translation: CASSLEGSRLAGFTGELFF.

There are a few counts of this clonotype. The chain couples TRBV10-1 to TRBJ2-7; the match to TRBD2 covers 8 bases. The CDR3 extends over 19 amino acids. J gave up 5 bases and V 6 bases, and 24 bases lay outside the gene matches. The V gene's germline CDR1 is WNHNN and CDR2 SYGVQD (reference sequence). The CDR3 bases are TGCGCCAGCAGGATATTCCTCCTTGGGGGGGGACTAGTATTCCACGAGCAGTACGTC. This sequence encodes CASRIFLLGGGLVFHEQYV.

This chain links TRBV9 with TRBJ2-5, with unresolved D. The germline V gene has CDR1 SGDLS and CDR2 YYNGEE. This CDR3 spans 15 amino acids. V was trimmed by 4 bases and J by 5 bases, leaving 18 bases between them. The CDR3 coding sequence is TGTGCCAGCAGCCCCACGGGTGCGGCCGTGGAGACCCAGTACTTC. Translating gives CASSPTGAAVETQYF.

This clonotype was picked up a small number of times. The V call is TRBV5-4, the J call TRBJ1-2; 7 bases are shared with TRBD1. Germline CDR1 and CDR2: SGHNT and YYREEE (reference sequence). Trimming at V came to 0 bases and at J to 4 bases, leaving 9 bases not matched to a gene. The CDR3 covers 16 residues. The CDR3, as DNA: TGTGCCAGCAGCTTGGAGGGGCGACAGGGATTCTATGGCTACACCTTC. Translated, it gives CASSLEGRQGFYGYTF.

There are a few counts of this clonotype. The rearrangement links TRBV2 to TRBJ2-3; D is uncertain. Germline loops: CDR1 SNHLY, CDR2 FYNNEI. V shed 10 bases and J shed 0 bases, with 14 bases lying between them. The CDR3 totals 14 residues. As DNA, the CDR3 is TGTGCCACCGACCGGCAGATGAGCACAGATACGCAGTATTTT. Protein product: CATDRQMSTDTQYF.